These 22 T cell receptor beta chains originate from one sample sequenced in a study of vaccination effects on CD4 cells after COVID-19. Antigen-specific CD4+ T cell clonotypes were called by their expansion after viral peptide-pool culture in ViraFEST. Once cultured for roughly 10 days, the cells underwent separation to obtain CD4+ T cells. Of the BNT162b2 and mRNA-1273 vaccines, participants received two doses of one or the other. TCRdb keeps only in-frame clones here, not all; method: immunoSEQ multiplex PCR. The repertoire includes tens of thousands of clones, roughly 80% of them detected once, and over 4.5% sits in the top ten. These receptors have no known antigen. This specimen was CD4+ T cells from PBMCs cultured with SARS-CoV-2 spike peptides, taken after COVID-19 vaccination. These receptor sequences come from a human donor who received a COVID-19 vaccine. Some clones in this sample may be carry-over from other donors' samples.

This clone appeared a few times. The chain recombines TRBV20-1 with TRBJ2-3; D is unresolved. CDR1 DFQATT and CDR2 SNEGSKA come from the germline V gene (reference sequence). CDR3 size: 11 residues. The DNA for the CDR3 is TGCAGGCCCGCCAGCACAGATACGCAGTATTTT. Protein product: CRPASTDTQYF.

This clone has a single count. The chain carries TRBV19 and TRBJ2-5; tentatively, D is TRBD2 (5 bases). The V and J ends lost 3 bases and 2 bases respectively, with 7 bases between them. Germline assignment: CDR1 LNHDA and CDR2 SQIVND (reference sequence). There are 13 residues in the CDR3. DNA for the CDR3: TGTGCCAGTAGTATGAGGGTTCAAGAGACCCAGTACTTC. Amino acid sequence: CASSMRVQETQYF.

The V gene is TRBV7-2, the J gene TRBJ1-4; D is perhaps TRBD1 (6 bases). CDR1 and CDR2 (germline): SGHTA, FQGNSA. The CDR3 covers 16 residues. The germline V and J ends were trimmed by 4 bases and 7 bases, with 19 bases remaining between them. The CDR3 DNA sequence: TGTGCCAGCAGCTCCTCTCCAAACAGGGTGGTTGAAAAACTGTTTTTT. Protein sequence: CASSSSPNRVVEKLFF.

CDR3 in DNA: TGTGCCAGCATGGGTCGGGGGGGCCGGAATGAGCAGTTCTTC. This gives the protein CASMGRGGRNEQFF. The chain links TRBV7-2 to TRBJ2-1, with 8 nucleotides matching TRBD2. The CDR3 contains 14 residues. Germline V gene lookup returns CDR1 SGHTA and CDR2 FQGNSA. V gave up 7 bases and J gave up 7 bases; unmatched junction bases: 9.

The J gene is TRBJ1-1, the V gene TRBV5-1; weak D call: TRBD1 (6 bases). The CDR3 length is 14 residues. Germline lookup yields CDR1 SGHRS and CDR2 YFSETQ. Trimming removed 0 bases from V and 1 base from J, with 7 bases in between. Here the CDR3 reads CASSLGGGNTEAFF. The CDR3, as DNA: TGCGCCAGCAGCTTGGGAGGGGGGAACACTGAAGCTTTCTTT. Drawing the rest from reference TRBV5-1 and TRBJ1-1, the complete variable domain is KAGVTQTPRYLIKTRGQQVTLSCSPISGHRSVSWYQQTPGQGLQFLFEYFSETQRNKGNFPGRFSGRQFSNSRSEMNVSTLELGDSALYLCASSLGGGNTEAFFGQGTRLTVV.

This chain uses TRBV7-2 with TRBJ1-3; 7 nucleotides align to TRBD1. CDR1 SGHTA and CDR2 FQGNSA come from the germline V gene. The CDR3 loop spans 15 amino acids. J was trimmed by 0 bases and V by 2 bases; bases with no gene match: 1. This chain's CDR3 is CASSLTGASGNTIYF. The DNA for the CDR3 is TGTGCCAGCAGCTTAACAGGGGCCTCTGGAAACACCATATATTTT.

The rearrangement joins TRBV6-5 to TRBJ1-3; D uncertain. CDR1 is MNHEY, CDR2 SVGAGI, per germline. V lost 7 bases, J lost 1 base, and 14 bases lay in between. This CDR3 comprises 15 residues. The CDR3 sequence is CASTETPQSGNTIYF. CDR3 sequence (DNA): TGTGCCAGCACCGAGACCCCCCAGTCTGGAAACACCATATATTTT.

This clone was counted once. The rearrangement joins TRBV7-2 to TRBJ1-4, with a tentative D call TRBD1 (6 bases). The germline V gene has CDR1 SGHTA and CDR2 FQGNSA. This CDR3 has 15 residues. Trimming took off 5 bases at V and 8 bases at J, with 18 bases between the two ends. The CDR3 nucleotides read TGTGCCAGCAGCCTTACAGGGTGGGGGGGAGAAAAACTGTTTTTT. Translating it yields CASSLTGWGGEKLFF.

The rearrangement uses TRBV19 and TRBJ2-5; 8 positions match TRBD1. Germline CDR1 is LNHDA and CDR2 is SQIVND (reference sequence). The CDR3 totals 12 residues. The V and J ends lost 7 bases and 7 bases, in that order; junction bases with no gene match: 5. The CDR3 DNA follows: TGTGCCAGTAAGGACAGGGTGGGGACCCAGTACTTC. It encodes CASKDRVGTQYF.

The V and J genes are TRBV5-5 and TRBJ2-4; no clear D gene. Germline CDR1 and CDR2: SGHKS and YYEKEE (reference sequence). V was cut by 6 bases and J by 7 bases, with 11 bases left in between. There are 12 residues in the CDR3. The CDR3 region is CASISVGNIQYF. CDR3 DNA: TGTGCCAGCATAAGCGTTGGGAACATTCAGTACTTC. The complete variable domain, with remaining parts taken from reference TRBV5-5 and TRBJ2-4, reads DAGVTQSPTHLIKTRGQQVTLRCSPISGHKSVSWYQQVLGQGPQFIFQYYEKEERGRGNFPDRFSARQFPNYSSELNVNALLLGDSALYLCASISVGNIQYFGAGTRLSVL.

The CDR3 DNA sequence: TGTGCCAGCAGCTTACGGGGCTCTGGAAACACCATATATTTT. It codes for CASSLRGSGNTIYF. The chain combines TRBV7-2 with TRBJ1-3; D gene unclear. V shed 2 bases and J shed 0 bases, with 5 bases lying between them. Germline CDR1 reads SGHTA; CDR2 reads FQGNSA. There are 14 residues in the CDR3.

The V call is TRBV12-3 or TRBV12-4, the J call TRBJ1-2, with D maybe TRBD1 (5 bases). Trimming cost V 10 bases and J 3 bases, with 12 bases left between them. CDR3 length equals 12 residues. This CDR3 reads CATGGAYYGYTF. DNA for the CDR3: TGTGCCACCGGCGGGGCATACTATGGCTACACCTTC.

This chain links TRBV7-9 with TRBJ1-5, with D possibly matching TRBD1 (6 bases). Germline V gene lookup returns CDR1 SEHNR and CDR2 FQNEAQ (reference sequence). The CDR3 is made up of 13 amino acids. V gave up 4 bases and J gave up 4 bases, with 8 bases separating them. The CDR3 bases are TGTGCCAGCAGCTCTGGACAGAATCAGCCCCAGCATTTT. This translates into CASSSGQNQPQHF.

This clone was recorded only once. V gene TRBV28 combines with J gene TRBJ2-5; D unresolved. Germline V gene lookup returns CDR1 MDHEN and CDR2 SYDVKM. Trimming took 5 bases from V and 3 from J, leaving 13 bases between them. The CDR3 has 14 residues. CDR3 sequence reads: CASSPPTREETQYF. The CDR3 DNA is TGTGCCAGCAGTCCCCCCACACGGGAAGAGACCCAGTACTTC. The variable domain in full, with the rest retrieved from reference TRBV28 and TRBJ2-5, is DVKVTQSSRYLVKRTGEKVFLECVQDMDHENMFWYRQDPGLGLRLIYFSYDVKMKEKGDIPEGYSVSREKKERFSLILESASTNQTSMYLCASSPPTREETQYFGPGTRLLVL.

CDR3 sequence (DNA): TGTGCCAGCAGGCAGGATAACTATGGCTACACCTTC. This gives the protein CASRQDNYGYTF. This chain links TRBV6-5 with TRBJ1-2; the D is unclear. This CDR3 has 12 residues. Germline CDR1 is MNHEY and CDR2 is SVGAGI. V gave up 6 bases and J gave up 1 base, with 6 bases separating them.

The rearrangement uses TRBV12-5 and TRBJ2-2; D uncertain. Trimming took 0 bases from V and 0 from J, leaving 14 bases between them. CDR1 is LGHNT and CDR2 is FRNRAP in the germline V gene. The CDR3 runs 18 residues. The CDR3 here is CASGLVHVGYSNTGELFF. CDR3 coding DNA: TGTGCTAGTGGTTTGGTACATGTAGGGTACTCGAACACCGGGGAGCTGTTTTTT.

This clone showed up just once. The chain uses TRBV4-2 and TRBJ1-4, with D tentatively TRBD1 (5 bases). Deletions cut 0 bases from V and 6 bases from J, with 14 bases between. The CDR3 is 16 amino acids. Germline V gene data show CDR1 as LGHNA and CDR2 as YNFKEQ. As DNA, the CDR3 is TGTGCCAGCAGCCAAGATCTCGGAGTAGGGGATGAAAAACTGTTTTTT. The encoded protein is CASSQDLGVGDEKLFF.

This chain uses TRBV29-1 with TRBJ1-1, with D unresolved. Looked up from germline, CDR1 is SQVTM and CDR2 is ANQGSEA. Trimming removed 1 base from V and 6 bases from J, with 21 bases in between. The CDR3 length is 16 residues. In DNA, the CDR3 is TGCAGCGTTGAAGGGGTTCGAGGTAGGGTCGCCCCTGAAGCTTTCTTT. It encodes CSVEGVRGRVAPEAFF.

This chain uses TRBV24-1 with TRBJ2-1; TRBD1 is a possible D gene (6 bases). Germline lookup yields CDR1 KGHDR and CDR2 SFDVKD. Between the trimmed V and J ends, which lost 7 bases and 5 bases, there was a span of 11 bases. This CDR3 spans 13 amino acids. Here the CDR3 reads CATSPPGDNEQFF. The CDR3 DNA sequence: TGTGCCACCAGCCCCCCAGGGGACAATGAGCAGTTCTTC.

This chain joins TRBV19 and TRBJ1-5; 7 positions agree with TRBD1. CDR1 LNHDA and CDR2 SQIVND come from the germline V gene (reference sequence). The CDR3 length is 15 residues. With 9 bases clipped from V and 2 bases from J, the junction kept 10 bases outside the gene matches. The CDR3 loop reads CASIQGGSGNQPQHF. Written as DNA, the CDR3 is TGTGCCAGCATTCAGGGGGGGTCTGGCAATCAGCCCCAGCATTTT.

This chain joins TRBV24-1 and TRBJ2-3; perhaps TRBD2 as D (6 bases). V was clipped by 4 bases and J by 2 bases, with 12 bases between them. The CDR3 sequence is 15 residues long. Looked up from germline, CDR1 is KGHDR and CDR2 is SFDVKD. The CDR3 DNA reads TGTGCCACCAGTGACTCCGGGACTCCCACAGATACGCAGTATTTT. Amino acid sequence: CATSDSGTPTDTQYF.

The V call is TRBV14, the J call TRBJ1-5; D is uncertain. The CDR3 contains 13 residues. Per germline, CDR1 SGHDN and CDR2 FVKESK. V lost 1 base to trimming and J lost 5 bases, with 6 bases between them. The CDR3 region is CASSQGFDQPQHF. The DNA for the CDR3 is TGTGCCAGCAGCCAAGGTTTCGATCAGCCCCAGCATTTT.